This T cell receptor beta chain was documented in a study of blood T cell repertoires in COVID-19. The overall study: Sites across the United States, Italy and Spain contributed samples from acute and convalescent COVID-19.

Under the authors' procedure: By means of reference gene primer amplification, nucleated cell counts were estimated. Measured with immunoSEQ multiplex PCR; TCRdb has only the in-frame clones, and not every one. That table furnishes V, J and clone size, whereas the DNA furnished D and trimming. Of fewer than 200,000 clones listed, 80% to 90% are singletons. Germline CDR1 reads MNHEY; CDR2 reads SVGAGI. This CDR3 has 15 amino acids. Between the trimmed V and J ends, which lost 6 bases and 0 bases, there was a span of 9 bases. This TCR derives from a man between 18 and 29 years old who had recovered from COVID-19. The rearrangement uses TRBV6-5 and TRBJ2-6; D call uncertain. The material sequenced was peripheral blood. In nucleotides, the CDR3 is TGTGCCAGCAGCCCCGGTAGCTCTGGGGCCAACGTCCTGACTTTC. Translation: CASSPGSSGANVLTF.